The rows below give T cell receptor beta chains drawn from one sample of a study of blood T cell repertoires in COVID-19. Here immunoSEQ multiplex PCR was the method, and the copy in TCRdb shows in-frame clones only, minus some. The table includes about 310,000 clones, around 86% detected once. The sample was PBMCs or T cells enriched from blood (not recorded which). The receptors here all came from a man between 60 and 75 years old who had recovered from COVID-19. The CDR3 runs from the conserved cysteine through the conserved F or W. The D gene is left open where the match is weak. Part of the rows lack a size; the others show once, few, many or a class for expanded clones.

j_call: TRBJ1-4
clone_size: .
v_call: TRBV7-2
d_call: TRBD1
cdr3_aa: CASSLTIDRGSKLFF
cdr3_nt: TGTGCCAGCAGCTTGACGATCGACAGGGGATCGAAACTGTTTTTT

j_call: TRBJ1-2
clone_size: .
v_call: TRBV5-4
d_call: .
cdr3_aa: CASSLAGGVYTF
cdr3_nt: TGTGCCAGCAGCTTGGCCGGGGGGGTCTACACCTTC

j_call: TRBJ1-5
clone_size: .
v_call: TRBV3-1/TRBV3-2
d_call: .
cdr3_aa: CASSQQNNQPQHF
cdr3_nt: TGTGCCAGCAGCCAGCAGAACAATCAGCCCCAGCATTTT

j_call: TRBJ1-4
clone_size: .
v_call: TRBV3-1/TRBV3-2
d_call: .
cdr3_aa: CASSQHPSTGDEKLFF
cdr3_nt: TGTGCCAGCAGCCAACACCCTAGTACAGGCGATGAAAAACTGTTTTTT

j_call: TRBJ2-7
clone_size: .
v_call: TRBV7-8
d_call: TRBD2
cdr3_aa: CASSSMAGGGIAYEQYF
cdr3_nt: TGTGCCAGCAGCTCCATGGCCGGGGGAGGGATAGCCTACGAGCAGTACTTC

j_call: TRBJ2-5
clone_size: .
v_call: TRBV29-1
d_call: TRBD2
cdr3_aa: CSVWTSGRLETQYF
cdr3_nt: TGCAGCGTTTGGACTAGCGGGAGATTGGAGACCCAGTACTTC

j_call: TRBJ2-1
clone_size: .
v_call: TRBV7-9
d_call: .
cdr3_aa: CASSTPGSVPYNEQFF
cdr3_nt: TGTGCCAGCAGCACCCCCGGGTCGGTCCCCTACAATGAGCAGTTCTTC

j_call: TRBJ1-5
clone_size: .
v_call: TRBV28
d_call: .
cdr3_aa: CASSGKGRGFNQPQHF
cdr3_nt: TGTGCCAGCAGTGGGAAGGGTCGGGGTTTCAATCAGCCCCAGCATTTT

j_call: TRBJ1-1
clone_size: .
v_call: TRBV2
d_call: .
cdr3_aa: CASSAAQHGEAFF
cdr3_nt: TGTGCCAGCAGTGCGGCACAGCATGGGGAAGCTTTCTTT

j_call: TRBJ2-7
clone_size: .
v_call: TRBV24-1
d_call: .
cdr3_aa: CATSDPGHRPYEQYF
cdr3_nt: TGTGCCACCAGTGATCCGGGACACAGACCCTACGAGCAGTACTTC

j_call: TRBJ1-4
clone_size: .
v_call: TRBV7-3
d_call: .
cdr3_aa: CASSLTASPTNEKLFF
cdr3_nt: TGTGCCAGCAGCTTAACAGCTTCCCCAACTAATGAAAAACTGTTTTTT

j_call: TRBJ1-1
clone_size: .
v_call: TRBV4-3
d_call: .
cdr3_aa: CASSQEPGMTEAFF
cdr3_nt: TGCGCCAGCAGCCAGGAGCCGGGTATGACTGAAGCTTTCTTT

j_call: TRBJ2-1
clone_size: .
v_call: TRBV2
d_call: TRBD2
cdr3_aa: CASSEEASGNEQFF
cdr3_nt: TGTGCCAGCAGTGAAGAGGCTAGCGGCAATGAGCAGTTCTTC

j_call: TRBJ2-7
clone_size: .
v_call: TRBV21-1
d_call: .
cdr3_aa: CASSSLDLHEQYF
cdr3_nt: TGTGCCAGCAGCTCTTTGGACTTGCACGAGCAGTACTTC

j_call: TRBJ2-5
clone_size: .
v_call: TRBV19
d_call: .
cdr3_aa: CASSRRQDQETQYF
cdr3_nt: TGTGCCAGTAGTCGCAGACAGGACCAAGAGACCCAGTACTTC

j_call: TRBJ2-1
clone_size: .
v_call: TRBV19
d_call: TRBD2
cdr3_aa: CASSTPGGINEQFF
cdr3_nt: TGTGCCAGTAGTACCCCGGGGGGGATTAATGAGCAGTTCTTC

j_call: TRBJ2-7
clone_size: .
v_call: TRBV7-2
d_call: TRBD1
cdr3_aa: CASSPNRGTASYEQYF
cdr3_nt: TGTGCCAGCAGCCCAAACCGAGGGACAGCCTCCTACGAGCAGTACTTC

j_call: TRBJ1-1
clone_size: once
v_call: TRBV9
d_call: TRBD1
cdr3_aa: CASTLGRGDLNTEAFF
cdr3_nt: TGTGCCAGCACCCTAGGCAGGGGGGACTTGAACACTGAAGCTTTCTTT

j_call: TRBJ1-2
clone_size: .
v_call: TRBV27
d_call: TRBD1
cdr3_aa: CASRPQGGYGYTF
cdr3_nt: TGTGCCAGCAGACCACAGGGGGGGTATGGCTACACCTTC

j_call: TRBJ2-7
clone_size: .
v_call: TRBV18
d_call: TRBD1
cdr3_aa: CASSRDSHSYEQYF
cdr3_nt: TGTGCCAGCTCCCGGGACAGCCACTCCTACGAGCAGTACTTC

j_call: TRBJ1-4
clone_size: .
v_call: TRBV5-1
d_call: .
cdr3_aa: CASSPGSATNEKLFF
cdr3_nt: TGCGCCAGCAGCCCCGGGTCTGCAACTAATGAAAAACTGTTTTTT

j_call: TRBJ2-7
clone_size: .
v_call: TRBV18
d_call: TRBD2
cdr3_aa: CASSPGLAGVAYEQYF
cdr3_nt: TGTGCCAGCTCACCAGGACTAGCGGGAGTAGCCTACGAGCAGTACTTC

j_call: TRBJ1-6
clone_size: few
v_call: TRBV9
d_call: .
cdr3_aa: CASSLIAGTYNSPLHF
cdr3_nt: TGTGCCAGCAGCCTCATTGCGGGGACCTATAATTCACCCCTCCACTTT

j_call: TRBJ2-1
clone_size: .
v_call: TRBV19
d_call: TRBD2
cdr3_aa: CASQTRLAGGGGNEQFF
cdr3_nt: TGTGCCAGCCAAACCCGACTAGCGGGAGGGGGGGGTAATGAGCAGTTCTTC

j_call: TRBJ2-7
clone_size: .
v_call: TRBV3-1/TRBV3-2
d_call: TRBD2
cdr3_aa: CASSQRGGVSYEQYF
cdr3_nt: TGTGCCAGCAGCCAACGGGGGGGCGTCTCCTACGAGCAGTACTTC

j_call: TRBJ1-2
clone_size: .
v_call: TRBV28
d_call: .
cdr3_aa: CASSLRTSGYTF
cdr3_nt: TGTGCCAGCAGTTTGCGTACGAGTGGCTACACCTTC

j_call: TRBJ2-1
clone_size: .
v_call: TRBV3-1/TRBV3-2
d_call: TRBD2
cdr3_aa: CASSQGRTSGFEQFF
cdr3_nt: TGTGCCAGCAGCCAAGGTCGGACTAGCGGGTTTGAGCAGTTCTTC

j_call: TRBJ1-2
clone_size: .
v_call: TRBV28
d_call: TRBD1
cdr3_aa: CASRFSGGGGSYGYTF
cdr3_nt: TGTGCCAGCAGATTCAGCGGAGGGGGCGGTAGCTATGGCTACACCTTC

j_call: TRBJ1-2
clone_size: .
v_call: TRBV28
d_call: TRBD1
cdr3_aa: CASSVPGQGYYGYTF
cdr3_nt: TGTGCCAGCAGTGTACCGGGACAGGGGTACTATGGCTACACCTTC

j_call: TRBJ2-3
clone_size: .
v_call: TRBV4-1
d_call: TRBD2
cdr3_aa: CASSQDLAGVSDTQYF
cdr3_nt: TGCGCCAGCAGCCAAGATCTAGCGGGAGTATCGGATACGCAGTATTTT

j_call: TRBJ2-4
clone_size: once
v_call: TRBV11-2
d_call: TRBD1
cdr3_aa: CASSTGTVRNIQYF
cdr3_nt: TGTGCCAGCAGCACCGGGACAGTGCGCAACATTCAGTACTTC

j_call: TRBJ1-5
clone_size: .
v_call: TRBV28
d_call: TRBD1
cdr3_aa: CASSSDPGQGKGNQPQHF
cdr3_nt: TGTGCCAGCAGTAGCGACCCGGGACAGGGGAAGGGCAATCAGCCCCAGCATTTT

j_call: TRBJ1-2
clone_size: .
v_call: TRBV5-1
d_call: .
cdr3_aa: CASSLGTEAYGYTF
cdr3_nt: TGCGCCAGCAGCTTGGGGACAGAGGCCTATGGCTACACCTTC

j_call: TRBJ2-2
clone_size: .
v_call: TRBV9
d_call: .
cdr3_aa: CASSVDQRGPTTGELFF
cdr3_nt: TGTGCCAGCAGCGTAGATCAACGAGGTCCTACCACCGGGGAGCTGTTTTTT

j_call: TRBJ1-1
clone_size: .
v_call: TRBV5-1
d_call: .
cdr3_aa: CASSLDSMNTEAFF
cdr3_nt: TGCGCCAGCAGCCTGGACAGCATGAACACTGAAGCTTTCTTT

j_call: TRBJ2-7
clone_size: .
v_call: TRBV28
d_call: TRBD1
cdr3_aa: CASRGDSYEQYF
cdr3_nt: TGTGCCAGCAGGGGGGACAGCTACGAGCAGTACTTC

j_call: TRBJ1-5
clone_size: .
v_call: TRBV21-1
d_call: .
cdr3_aa: CASSKEPQGSNQPQHF
cdr3_nt: TGTGCCAGCAGCAAAGAGCCGCAGGGGAGCAATCAGCCCCAGCATTTT